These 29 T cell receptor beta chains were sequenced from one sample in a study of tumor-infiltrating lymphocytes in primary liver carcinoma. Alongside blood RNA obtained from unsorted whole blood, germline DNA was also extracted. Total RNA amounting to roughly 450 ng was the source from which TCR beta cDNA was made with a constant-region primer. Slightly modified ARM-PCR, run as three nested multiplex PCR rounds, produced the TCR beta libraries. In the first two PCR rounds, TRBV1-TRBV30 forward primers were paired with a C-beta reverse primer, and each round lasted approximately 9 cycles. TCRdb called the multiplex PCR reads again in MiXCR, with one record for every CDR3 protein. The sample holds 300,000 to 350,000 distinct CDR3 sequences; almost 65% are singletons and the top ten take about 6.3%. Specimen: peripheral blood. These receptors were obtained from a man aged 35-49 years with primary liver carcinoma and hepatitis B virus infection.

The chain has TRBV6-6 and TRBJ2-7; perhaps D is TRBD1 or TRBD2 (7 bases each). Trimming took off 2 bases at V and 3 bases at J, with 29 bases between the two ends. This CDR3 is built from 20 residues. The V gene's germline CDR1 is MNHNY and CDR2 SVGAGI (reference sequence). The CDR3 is CASSYLGGFPQTGIDYEQYF. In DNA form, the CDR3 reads TGTGCCAGCAGTTACCTGGGGGGGTTTCCTCAGACAGGGATCGACTACGAGCAGTACTTC.

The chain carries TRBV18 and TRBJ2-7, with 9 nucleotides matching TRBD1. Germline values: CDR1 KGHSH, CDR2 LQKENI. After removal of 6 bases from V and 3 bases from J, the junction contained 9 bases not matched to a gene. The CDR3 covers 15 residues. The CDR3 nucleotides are TGTGCCAGCTCGATGGGACAGGGTCAGCACTACGAGCAGTACTTC. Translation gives CASSMGQGQHYEQYF.

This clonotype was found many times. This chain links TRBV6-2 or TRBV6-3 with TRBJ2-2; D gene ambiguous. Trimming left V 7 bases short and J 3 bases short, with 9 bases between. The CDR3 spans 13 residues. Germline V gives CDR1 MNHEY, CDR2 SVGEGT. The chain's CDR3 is CASTVAHTGELFF. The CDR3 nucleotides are TGTGCCAGCACCGTGGCTCACACCGGGGAGCTGTTTTTT.

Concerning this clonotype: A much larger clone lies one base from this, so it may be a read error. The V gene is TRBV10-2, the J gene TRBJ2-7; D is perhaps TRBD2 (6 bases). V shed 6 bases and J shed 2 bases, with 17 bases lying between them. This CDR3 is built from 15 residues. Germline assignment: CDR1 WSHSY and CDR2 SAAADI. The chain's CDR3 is CASRNGPGLTYEQYF. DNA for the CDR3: TGCGCCAGCAGGAATGGACCAGGACTAACCTACGAGCAGTACTTC.

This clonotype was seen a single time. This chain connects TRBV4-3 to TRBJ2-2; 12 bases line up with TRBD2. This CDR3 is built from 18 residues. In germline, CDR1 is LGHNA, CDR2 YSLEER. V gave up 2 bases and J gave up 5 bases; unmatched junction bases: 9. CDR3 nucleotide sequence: TGCGCCAGCAGCCAAAATCTGGAGACTAGCGGGAGTACCGGGGAGCTGTTTTTT. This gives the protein CASSQNLETSGSTGELFF.

This CDR3 reads CASSEEQGRLFFTF. In nucleotides, the CDR3 is TGTGCCAGCAGCGAGGAACAGGGGAGGTTGTTTTTCACCTTC. This chain joins TRBV28 and TRBJ1-2; TRBD1 matches at 7 bases. Germline V lookup: CDR1 MDHEN, CDR2 SYDVKM. The CDR3 sequence is 14 residues long. J was trimmed by 13 bases and V by 6 bases; bases with no gene match: 17.

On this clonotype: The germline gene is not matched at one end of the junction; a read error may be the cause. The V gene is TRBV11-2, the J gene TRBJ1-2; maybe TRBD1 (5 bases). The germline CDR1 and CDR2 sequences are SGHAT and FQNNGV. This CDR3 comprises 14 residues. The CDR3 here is CASRRDLQIYGYTF. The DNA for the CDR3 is TGTGCCAGCAGGCGGGACCTTCAAATTTATGGATACACCTTC.

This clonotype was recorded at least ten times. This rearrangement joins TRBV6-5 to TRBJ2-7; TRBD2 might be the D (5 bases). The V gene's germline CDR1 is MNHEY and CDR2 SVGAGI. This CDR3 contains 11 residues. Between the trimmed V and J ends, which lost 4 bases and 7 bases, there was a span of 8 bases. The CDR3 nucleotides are TGTGCCAGCAGTTTACTAGGGGAGCAGTACTTC. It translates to CASSLLGEQYF.

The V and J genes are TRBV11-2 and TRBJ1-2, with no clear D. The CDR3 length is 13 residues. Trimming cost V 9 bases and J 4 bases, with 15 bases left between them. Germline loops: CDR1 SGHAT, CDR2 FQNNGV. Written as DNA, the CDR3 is TGTGCCAGTAGGTTAGTCCCGTGCTATGGCTACACCTTC. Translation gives CASRLVPCYGYTF.

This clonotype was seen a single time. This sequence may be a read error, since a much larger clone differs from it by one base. The CDR3 bases are TGTACCAGCAGTCCTAGAGTGGGCAATCAGCCCCAGCATTTT. Residues: CTSSPRVGNQPQHF. This chain uses TRBV6-6 with TRBJ1-5; D gene unclear. The CDR3 totals 14 residues. Germline V lookup: CDR1 MNHNY, CDR2 SVGAGI (reference sequence).

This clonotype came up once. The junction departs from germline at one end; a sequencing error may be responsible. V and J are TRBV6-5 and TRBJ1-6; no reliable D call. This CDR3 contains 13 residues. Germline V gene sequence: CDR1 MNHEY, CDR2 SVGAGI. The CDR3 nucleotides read TGTGCCAGCCGTTTACGGGCGGTTTCACTCCTCCACTTT. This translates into CASRLRAVSLLHF.

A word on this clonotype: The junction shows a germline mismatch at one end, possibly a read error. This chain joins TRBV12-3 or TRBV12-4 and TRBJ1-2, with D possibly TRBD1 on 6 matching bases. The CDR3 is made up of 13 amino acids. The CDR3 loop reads CSSSTPGDYGYTF. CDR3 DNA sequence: TGTTCCAGCAGTACCCCAGGGGACTATGGCTACACCTTC.

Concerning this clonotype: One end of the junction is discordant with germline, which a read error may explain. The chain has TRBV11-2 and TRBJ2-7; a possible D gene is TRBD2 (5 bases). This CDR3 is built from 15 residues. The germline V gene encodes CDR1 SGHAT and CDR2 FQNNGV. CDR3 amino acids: CDSSSPGPRGSVQYF. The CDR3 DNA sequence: TGTGACAGCAGTTCACCGGGCCCGAGAGGGTCCGTGCAGTACTTC.

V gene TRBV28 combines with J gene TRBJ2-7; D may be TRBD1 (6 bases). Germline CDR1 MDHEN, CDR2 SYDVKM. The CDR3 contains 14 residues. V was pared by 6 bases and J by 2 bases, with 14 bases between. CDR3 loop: CASSPRTETYEQYF. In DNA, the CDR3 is TGTGCCAGCAGCCCGAGGACAGAGACCTACGAGCAGTACTTC. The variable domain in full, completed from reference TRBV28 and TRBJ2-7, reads DVKVTQSSRYLVKRTGEKVFLECVQDMDHENMFWYRQDPGLGLRLIYFSYDVKMKEKGDIPEGYSVSREKKERFSLILESASTNQTSMYLCASSPRTETYEQYFGPGTRLTVT.

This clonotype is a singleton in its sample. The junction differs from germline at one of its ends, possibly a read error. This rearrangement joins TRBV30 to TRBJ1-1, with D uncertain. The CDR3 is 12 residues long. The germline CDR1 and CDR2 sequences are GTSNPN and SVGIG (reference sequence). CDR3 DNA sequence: TGTGCCTGGAGCAGCTGGTTGGAATCGGTAATCTTT. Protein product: CAWSSWLESVIF.

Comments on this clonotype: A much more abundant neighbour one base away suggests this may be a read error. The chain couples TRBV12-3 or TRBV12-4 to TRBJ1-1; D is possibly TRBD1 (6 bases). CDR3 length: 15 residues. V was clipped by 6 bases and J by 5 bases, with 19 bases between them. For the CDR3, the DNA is TGTGCCAGCAGCCCGGCACAGGGCATAGGGACTGAAGCTTTCTTT. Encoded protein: CASSPAQGIGTEAFF.

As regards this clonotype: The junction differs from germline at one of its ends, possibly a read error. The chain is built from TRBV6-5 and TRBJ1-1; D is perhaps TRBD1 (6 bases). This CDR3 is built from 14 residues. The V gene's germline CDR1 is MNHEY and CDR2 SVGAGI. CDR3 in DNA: TGTGTCAGCAGTCCCGACAGGCTTGTTGTGAAAGCTTTCTTT. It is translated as CVSSPDRLVVKAFF.

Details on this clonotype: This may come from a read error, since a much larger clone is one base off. The chain's CDR3 is CVSRDTGTGGVAEAFF. CDR3 bases: TGTGTCAGCAGAGATACCGGGACAGGGGGAGTGGCTGAAGCTTTCTTT. The J gene is TRBJ1-1, the V gene TRBV6-5; 11 positions agree with TRBD1. Germline-derived CDR1 and CDR2 are MNHEY and SVGAGI. The CDR3 spans 16 residues.

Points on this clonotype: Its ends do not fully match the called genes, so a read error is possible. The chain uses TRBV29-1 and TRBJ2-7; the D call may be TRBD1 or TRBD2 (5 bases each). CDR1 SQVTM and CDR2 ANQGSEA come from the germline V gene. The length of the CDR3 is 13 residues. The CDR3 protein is CSAVGRAGYEQYF. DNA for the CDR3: TGCAGCGCTGTTGGCAGGGCGGGCTACGAGCAGTACTTT.

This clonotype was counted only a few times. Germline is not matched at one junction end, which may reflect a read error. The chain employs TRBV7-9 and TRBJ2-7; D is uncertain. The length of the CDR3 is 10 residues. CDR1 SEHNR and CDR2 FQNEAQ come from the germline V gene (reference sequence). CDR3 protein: CASSLAPENF. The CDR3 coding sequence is TGTGCCAGCAGCTTAGCCCCCGAGAACTTC.

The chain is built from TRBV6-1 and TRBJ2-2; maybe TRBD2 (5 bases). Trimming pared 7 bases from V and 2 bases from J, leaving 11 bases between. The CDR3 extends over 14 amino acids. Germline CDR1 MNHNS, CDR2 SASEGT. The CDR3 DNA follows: TGTGCCAGCATTGGGCGGACTAACACCGGGGAGCTGTTTTTT. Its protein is CASIGRTNTGELFF.

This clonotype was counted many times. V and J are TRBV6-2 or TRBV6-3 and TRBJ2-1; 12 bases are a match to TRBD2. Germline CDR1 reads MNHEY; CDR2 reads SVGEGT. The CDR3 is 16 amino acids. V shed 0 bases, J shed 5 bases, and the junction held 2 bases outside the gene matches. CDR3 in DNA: TGTGCCAGCAGTTACTCCCGACTAGCGGGAGACAATGAGCAGTTCTTC. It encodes CASSYSRLAGDNEQFF.

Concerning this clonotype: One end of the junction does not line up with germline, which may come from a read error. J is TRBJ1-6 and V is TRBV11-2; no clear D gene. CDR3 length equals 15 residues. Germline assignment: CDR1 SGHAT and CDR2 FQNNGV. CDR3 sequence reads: CASSSQYGVNSLLHF. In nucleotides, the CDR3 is TGTGCCAGTAGCTCACAATATGGGGTTAATTCACTACTCCACTTT.

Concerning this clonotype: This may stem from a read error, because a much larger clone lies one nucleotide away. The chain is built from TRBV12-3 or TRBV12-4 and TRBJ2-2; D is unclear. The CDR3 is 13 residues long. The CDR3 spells CASILVPSGELFF. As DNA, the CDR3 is TGTGCCAGCATTTTAGTTCCTAGCGGGGAGCTGTTTTTT.

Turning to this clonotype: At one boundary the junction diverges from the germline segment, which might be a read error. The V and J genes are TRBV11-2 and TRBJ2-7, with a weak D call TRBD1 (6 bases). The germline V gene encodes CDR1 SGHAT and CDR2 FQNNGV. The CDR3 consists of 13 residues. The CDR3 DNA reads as TGTGCCTCCAGCGGACAGTTGATTGACGAGCGGTACTTC. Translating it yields CASSGQLIDERYF.

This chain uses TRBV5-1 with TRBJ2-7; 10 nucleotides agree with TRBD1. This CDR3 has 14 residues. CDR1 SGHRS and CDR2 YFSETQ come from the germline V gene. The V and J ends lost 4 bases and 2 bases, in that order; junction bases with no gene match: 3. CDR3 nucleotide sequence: TGCGCCAGCAGCGTCGGACAGGGGGCCTACGAGCAGTACTTC. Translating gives CASSVGQGAYEQYF.

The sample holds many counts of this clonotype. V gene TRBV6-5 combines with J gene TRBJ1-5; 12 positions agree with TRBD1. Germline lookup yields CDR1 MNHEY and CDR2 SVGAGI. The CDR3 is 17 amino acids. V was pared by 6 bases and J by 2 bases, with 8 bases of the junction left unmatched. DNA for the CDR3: TGTGCCAGCAGCCCTGGGACAGGGGGCCGGGGCAATCAGCCCCAGCATTTT. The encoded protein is CASSPGTGGRGNQPQHF.

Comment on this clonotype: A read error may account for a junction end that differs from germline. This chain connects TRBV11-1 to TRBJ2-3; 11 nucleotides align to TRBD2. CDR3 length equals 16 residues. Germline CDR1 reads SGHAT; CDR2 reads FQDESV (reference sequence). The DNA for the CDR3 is TGTGCCAGCAGCCTCTCGGAACTAGCGGGAGCAGATATGCAGTATTTT. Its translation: CASSLSELAGADMQYF. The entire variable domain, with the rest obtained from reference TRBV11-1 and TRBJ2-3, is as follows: EAEVAQSPRYKITEKSQAVAFWCDPISGHATLYWYRQILGQGPELLVQFQDESVVDDSQLPKDRFSAERLKGVDSTLKIQPAELGDSAMYLCASSLSELAGADMQYFGPGTRLTVL.

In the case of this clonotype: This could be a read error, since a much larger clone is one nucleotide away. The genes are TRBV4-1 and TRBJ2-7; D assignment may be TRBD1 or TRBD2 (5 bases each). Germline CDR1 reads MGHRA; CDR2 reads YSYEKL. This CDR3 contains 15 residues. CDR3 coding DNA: TGCGCCATCAGCCAAGTCGAGGGGAAGTACTACGAGCAGTACTTC. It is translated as CAISQVEGKYYEQYF.